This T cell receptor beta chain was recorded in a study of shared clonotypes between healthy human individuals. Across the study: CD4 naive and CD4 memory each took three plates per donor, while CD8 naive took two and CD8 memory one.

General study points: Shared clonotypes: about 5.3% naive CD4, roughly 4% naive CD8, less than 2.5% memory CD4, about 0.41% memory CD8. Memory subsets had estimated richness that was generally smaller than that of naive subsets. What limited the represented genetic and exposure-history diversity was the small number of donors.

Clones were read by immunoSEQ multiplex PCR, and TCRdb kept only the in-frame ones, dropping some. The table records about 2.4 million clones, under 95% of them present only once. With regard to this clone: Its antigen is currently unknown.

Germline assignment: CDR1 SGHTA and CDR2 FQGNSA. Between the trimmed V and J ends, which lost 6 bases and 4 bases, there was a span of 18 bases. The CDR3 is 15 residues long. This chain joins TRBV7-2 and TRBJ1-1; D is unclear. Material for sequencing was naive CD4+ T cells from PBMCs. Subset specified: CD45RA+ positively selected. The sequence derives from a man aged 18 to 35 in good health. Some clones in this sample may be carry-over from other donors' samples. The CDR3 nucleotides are TGTGCCAGCAGGCTGGAACCGGCCAAAATCACTGAAGCTTTCTTT. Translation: CASRLEPAKITEAFF. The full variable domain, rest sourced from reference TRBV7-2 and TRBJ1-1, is GAGVSQSPSNKVTEKGKDVELRCDPISGHTALYWYRQSLGQGLEFLIYFQGNSAPDKSGLPSDRFSAERTGGSVSTLTIQRTQQEDSAVYLCASRLEPAKITEAFFGQGTRLTVV.